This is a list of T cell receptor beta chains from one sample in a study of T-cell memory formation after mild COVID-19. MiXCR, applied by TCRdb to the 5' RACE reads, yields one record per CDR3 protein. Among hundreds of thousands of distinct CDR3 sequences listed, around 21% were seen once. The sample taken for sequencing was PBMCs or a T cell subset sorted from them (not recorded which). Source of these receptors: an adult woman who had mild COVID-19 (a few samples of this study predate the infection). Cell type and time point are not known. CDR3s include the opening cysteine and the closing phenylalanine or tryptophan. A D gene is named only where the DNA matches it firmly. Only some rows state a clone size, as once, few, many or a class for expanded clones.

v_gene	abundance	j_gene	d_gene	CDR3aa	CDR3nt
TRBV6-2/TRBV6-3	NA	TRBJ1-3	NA	CASTDHAGLSSGNTIYF	TGTGCCAGCACCGACCACGCAGGACTCTCCTCTGGAAACACCATATATTTT
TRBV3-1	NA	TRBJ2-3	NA	CASSLGLQRTDTQYF	TGTGCCAGCAGCCTCGGCCTTCAACGCACAGATACGCAGTATTTT
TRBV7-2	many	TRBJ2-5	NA	CASSRDFQETQYF	TGTGCCAGCAGCCGGGACTTCCAAGAGACCCAGTACTTC
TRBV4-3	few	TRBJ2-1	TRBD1	CASNDRALPNEQFF	TGCGCCAGCAATGACAGGGCCCTACCCAATGAGCAGTTCTTC
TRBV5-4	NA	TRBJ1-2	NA	CASSLRGVGGYTF	TGTGCCAGCAGCTTGCGGGGGGTGGGTGGCTACACCTTC
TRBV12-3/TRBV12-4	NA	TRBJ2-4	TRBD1	CASSRTGSSKNIQYF	TGTGCCAGCAGCCGGACAGGCAGCTCGAAAAACATTCAGTACTTC
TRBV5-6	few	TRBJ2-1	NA	CASSLVAYYHEQFF	TGTGCCAGCAGCTTGGTGGCGTACTACCATGAGCAGTTCTTC
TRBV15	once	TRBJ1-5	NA	CATSREYEGNQPQHF	TGTGCCACCAGCAGAGAGTATGAGGGGAATCAGCCCCAGCATTTT
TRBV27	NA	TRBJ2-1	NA	CASSLLGFRHEQFF	TGTGCCAGCAGTTTACTGGGGTTTAGGCATGAGCAGTTCTTC
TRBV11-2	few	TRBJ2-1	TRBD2	CASSSRPRAGVSYNEQFF	TGTGCCAGCAGCTCGCGTCCGAGAGCGGGAGTCTCCTACAATGAGCAGTTCTTC
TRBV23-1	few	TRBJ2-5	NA	CASSQFPRYF	TGCGCCAGCAGTCAATTTCCTAGGTACTTC
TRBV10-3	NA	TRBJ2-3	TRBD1	CAISRQGRTAPDTQYF	TGTGCCATCAGCAGACAGGGGCGGACCGCACCAGATACGCAGTATTTT
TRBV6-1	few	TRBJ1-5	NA	CASSEGGTVNQPQHF	TGTGCCAGCAGTGAAGGGGGGACGGTGAATCAGCCCCAGCATTTT
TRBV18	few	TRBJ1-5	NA	CASSPWSGHQPQHF	TGTGCCAGCTCACCATGGTCGGGGCATCAGCCCCAGCATTTT
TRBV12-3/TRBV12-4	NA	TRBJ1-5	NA	CASSHSDGYREAVYNQPQHF	TGTGCCAGCAGCCATTCAGATGGGTACAGGGAGGCTGTTTACAATCAGCCCCAGCATTTT
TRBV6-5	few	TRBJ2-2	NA	CASSRVNTGELFF	TGTGCCAGCAGCAGGGTCAACACCGGGGAGCTGTTTTTT
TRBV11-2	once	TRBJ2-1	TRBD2	CASSFRTSGRAVSNEQFF	TGTGCCAGCAGCTTCCGGACTAGCGGGAGGGCCGTGAGCAATGAGCAGTTCTTC
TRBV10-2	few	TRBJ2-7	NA	CASSELQQWQQYF	TGCGCCAGCAGTGAATTACAGCAATGGCAGCAGTACTTC
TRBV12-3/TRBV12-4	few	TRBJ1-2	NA	CASSPDIGGYTF	TGTGCCAGCAGCCCGGACATTGGAGGCTACACCTTC
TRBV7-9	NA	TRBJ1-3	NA	CASSSQRGESGNTIYF	TGTGCCAGCAGCTCCCAACGTGGGGAGTCTGGAAACACCATATATTTT
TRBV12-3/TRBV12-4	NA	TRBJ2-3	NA	CASRYRDTQYF	TGTGCCAGCAGGTATCGGGATACGCAGTATTTT
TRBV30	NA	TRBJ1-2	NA	CALNGYTF	TGTGCCTTAAATGGCTACACCTTC
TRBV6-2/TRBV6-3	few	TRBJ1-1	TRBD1	CASSYVQGVGNTEAFF	TGTGCCAGCAGTTACGTCCAGGGGGTAGGAAACACTGAAGCTTTCTTT
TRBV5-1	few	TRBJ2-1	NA	CASSLAWGGTSYNEQFF	TGCGCCAGCAGCTTGGCCTGGGGAGGAACCTCCTACAATGAGCAGTTCTTC
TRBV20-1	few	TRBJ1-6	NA	CSASAGLYNSPLHF	TGCAGTGCTAGCGCTGGACTTTATAATTCACCCCTCCACTTT
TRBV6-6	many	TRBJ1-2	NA	CATFPGTSNYGYTF	TGTGCCACCTTCCCAGGGACCTCTAACTATGGCTACACCTTC
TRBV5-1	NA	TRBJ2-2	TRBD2	CASSLAPLGAGGPNGELFF	TGCGCCAGCAGCTTGGCTCCTCTAGGAGCGGGAGGGCCGAACGGGGAGCTGTTTTTT
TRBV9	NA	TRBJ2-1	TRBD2	CASSVSRTSGRNEQFF	TGTGCCAGCAGCGTCAGTAGGACTAGCGGGAGAAATGAGCAGTTCTTC
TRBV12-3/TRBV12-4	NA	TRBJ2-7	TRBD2	CASSFAPQNPGGRYEQYF	TGTGCCAGCAGTTTTGCTCCCCAAAATCCGGGCGGGAGGTACGAGCAGTACTTC
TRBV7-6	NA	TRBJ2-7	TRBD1	CASSIDRDYEQYF	TGTGCCAGCAGCATCGACAGGGACTACGAGCAGTACTTC
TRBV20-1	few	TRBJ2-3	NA	CSGRRGTDTQYF	TGCAGTGGGCGTCGAGGCACAGATACGCAGTATTTT
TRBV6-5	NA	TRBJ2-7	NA	CASSRQTTYEQYF	TGTGCCAGCAGTCGACAGACGACCTACGAGCAGTACTTC
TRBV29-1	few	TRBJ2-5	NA	CSVDRFETQYF	TGCAGCGTTGACAGATTTGAGACCCAGTACTTC
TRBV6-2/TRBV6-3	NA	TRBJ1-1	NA	CASSYYGSGVEAFF	TGTGCCAGCAGTTACTATGGATCGGGGGTCGAAGCTTTCTTT
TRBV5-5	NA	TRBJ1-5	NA	CASSWAGRSNQPQHF	TGTGCCAGCAGCTGGGCAGGGAGAAGCAATCAGCCCCAGCATTTT
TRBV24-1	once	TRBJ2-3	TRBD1	CATSEQGKDTDTQYF	TGTGCCACCAGTGAACAGGGGAAGGACACAGATACGCAGTATTTT
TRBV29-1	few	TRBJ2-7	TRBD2	CSVELGGFEQYF	TGCAGCGTTGAATTGGGAGGGTTCGAGCAGTACTTC